These 20 T cell receptor beta chains came from one sample sequenced in a study of CD8 T cells in Susac syndrome. The RNA input was about 0.5 to 1 ug, and it was reverse transcribed with random hexamers. TCRdb analysed the immunoSEQ multiplex PCR reads with MiXCR anew, one entry per CDR3 protein. Found here are nearly 110,000 distinct CDR3 sequences, around 94% of them singletons; the top ten hold around 0.4%. Sequencing used CD8+ T cells from PBMCs. Source of these receptors: a human donor with Susac syndrome.

The gene calls are TRBV23-1 and TRBJ2-7; D gene ambiguous. TRBV23-1 is filed as an ORF, its function uncertain. V was trimmed by 3 bases and J by 6 bases, leaving 6 bases between them. The CDR3 sequence is 11 residues long. The CDR3 here is CASSQSAEQYF. The CDR3 nucleotides are TGCGCCAGCAGTCAGTCCGCCGAGCAGTACTTC.

The chain has TRBV27 and TRBJ1-2, with D hard to call. From germline, CDR1 is MNHEY and CDR2 SMNVEV (reference sequence). CDR3 length: 18 amino acids. With 0 bases removed from V and 4 bases from J, the gap between germline ends came to 21 bases. The CDR3 region has the DNA TGTGCCAGCAGTTTATCCCCCCCGCTGGCAGAGCTCTTCTATGGCTACACCTTC. It specifies CASSLSPPLAELFYGYTF.

This clonotype has only one observation. The chain links TRBV27 to TRBJ2-7, with D perhaps TRBD2 (7 bases). From germline, CDR1 is MNHEY and CDR2 SMNVEV (reference sequence). Trimming took 2 bases from V and 4 from J, leaving 15 bases between them. The CDR3 extends over 15 amino acids. The CDR3 loop reads CASSLLGGASYEQYF. Here the CDR3 DNA reads TGTGCCAGCAGTTTACTAGGGGGGGCCTCTTACGAGCAGTACTTC.

The chain links TRBV6-6 to TRBJ2-1; no reliable D call. The CDR3 covers 11 residues. Germline CDR1 MNHNY, CDR2 SVGAGI (reference sequence). V lost 5 bases and J 8 bases, leaving 7 bases between the germline ends. This chain's CDR3 is CASSPSYEQFF. The CDR3 DNA sequence: TGTGCCAGCAGTCCAAGCTATGAGCAGTTCTTC.

This clonotype was picked up one time. A much larger clone is a single base away; this may be a read error. V gene TRBV25-1 combines with J gene TRBJ2-7; either TRBD1 or TRBD2 may fit D (5 bases each). The CDR3 contains 11 residues. Looked up from germline, CDR1 is MGHDK and CDR2 is SYGVNS. Between the trimmed V and J ends, which lost 7 bases and 7 bases, there was a span of 11 bases. CDR3 nucleotides: TGTGCCAGCACTCAGGGAGATGAGCAGTACTTC. This codes for CASTQGDEQYF.

In this sample, this clonotype turned up once. The chain joins TRBV5-4 to TRBJ2-7, with TRBD2 matching over 11 bases. Germline lookup yields CDR1 SGHNT and CDR2 YYREEE (reference sequence). The CDR3 consists of 14 residues. V trimming: 2 bases; J trimming: 4 bases; junction bases outside the gene matches: 2. The CDR3 DNA follows: TGTGCCAGCAGCTTTAGCGGGGGGGATTACGAGCAGTACTTC. This translates into CASSFSGGDYEQYF.

This chain joins TRBV9 and TRBJ2-7, with 10 bases lining up with TRBD2. This CDR3 is built from 15 residues. V gave up 0 bases and J gave up 5 bases; unmatched junction bases: 5. CDR1 is SGDLS and CDR2 is YYNGEE in the germline V gene. The CDR3 reads CASSVGIAGGNEQYF. The DNA of the CDR3 is TGTGCCAGCAGCGTAGGTATAGCGGGGGGTAACGAGCAGTACTTC.

The chain employs TRBV9 and TRBJ2-1; 11 bases are a match to TRBD2. J gave up 6 bases and V 3 bases, and 5 bases lay outside the gene matches. The CDR3 contains 15 residues. Germline values: CDR1 SGDLS, CDR2 YYNGEE. The CDR3 protein is CASSGSGGAPNEQFF. CDR3 DNA sequence: TGTGCCAGCAGCGGTAGCGGGGGGGCCCCCAATGAGCAGTTCTTC.

The CDR3 loop is CASSDPRPEAFF. In nucleotides, the CDR3 is TGTGCCAGCAGTGATCCCAGACCGGAAGCTTTCTTT. The chain combines TRBV7-9 with TRBJ1-1; D not resolved. The V end lost 6 bases, the J end lost 8 bases, and 13 bases lay between the germline ends. From germline, CDR1 is SEHNR and CDR2 FQNEAQ (reference sequence). The CDR3 covers 12 residues.

This rearrangement joins TRBV9 to TRBJ2-2; D is ambiguous. Germline CDR1 is SGDLS and CDR2 is YYNGEE. Trimming stripped 5 bases from V and 4 bases from J, with 6 bases between. The CDR3 sequence is 12 residues long. CDR3 region: CASSSITGELFF. The CDR3 nucleotides read TGTGCCAGCAGTTCCATCACCGGGGAGCTGTTTTTT.

V gene TRBV15 combines with J gene TRBJ2-2; D call uncertain. Trimming took 4 bases from V and 7 from J, leaving 10 bases between them. The length of the CDR3 is 13 residues. In germline, CDR1 is LNHNV, CDR2 YYDKDF (reference sequence). CDR3 region: CATSTRALGELFF. CDR3 nucleotides: TGTGCCACCAGCACCCGGGCCCTCGGGGAGCTGTTTTTT.

V usage is TRBV10-2 and J usage is TRBJ2-1; 8 bases fit TRBD2. The CDR3 covers 14 residues. The V gene end was trimmed by 5 bases and the J gene end by 5 bases; junction bases not matched to a gene: 5. Germline V gene data show CDR1 as WSHSY and CDR2 as SAAADI. CDR3 loop: CASSWLAGDNEQFF. CDR3 DNA sequence: TGCGCCAGCAGTTGGCTAGCGGGCGACAATGAGCAGTTCTTC.

This chain links TRBV6-6 with TRBJ2-7; TRBD2 aligns across 7 bases. Germline values: CDR1 MNHNY, CDR2 SVGAGI (reference sequence). V trimming: 4 bases; J trimming: 6 bases; junction bases outside the gene matches: 9. The CDR3 sequence is 14 residues long. The CDR3 sequence: CASSWTAGDGEQYF. CDR3 DNA sequence: TGTGCCAGCAGTTGGACGGCGGGAGATGGCGAGCAGTACTTC.

The chain recombines TRBV27 with TRBJ2-2; unclear D gene. Germline V gene sequence: CDR1 MNHEY, CDR2 SMNVEV (reference sequence). The CDR3 has 13 amino acids. Trimming pared 11 bases from V and 4 bases from J, leaving 14 bases between. The CDR3 DNA reads TGTGCCTGCCAGGTTACGGGCACCGGGGAGCTGTTTTTT. Encoded protein: CACQVTGTGELFF.

The genes are TRBV3-1 and TRBJ1-1, with a possible D match to TRBD1 (5 bases). In germline, CDR1 is LGHDT, CDR2 YNNKEL (reference sequence). V was shortened by 3 bases and J by 3 bases, with 11 bases between the two germline ends. This CDR3 comprises 14 residues. This chain's CDR3 is CASSHPWGDTEAFF. In DNA, the CDR3 is TGTGCCAGCAGCCACCCCTGGGGCGACACTGAAGCTTTCTTT.

The chain uses TRBV2 and TRBJ1-5; TRBD1 matches at 7 bases. Per germline, CDR1 SNHLY and CDR2 FYNNEI. The CDR3 is made up of 15 amino acids. After removal of 6 bases from V and 3 bases from J, the junction contained 8 bases not matched to a gene. CDR3 protein: CASSGLDRANQPQHF. The CDR3 DNA is TGTGCCAGCAGCGGTCTCGACAGGGCCAATCAGCCCCAGCATTTT.

The rearrangement joins TRBV9 to TRBJ2-1; TRBD1 matches at 8 bases. J was trimmed by 6 bases and V by 0 bases; bases with no gene match: 8. Germline V gene sequence: CDR1 SGDLS, CDR2 YYNGEE. The CDR3 has 16 residues. The CDR3 bases are TGTGCCAGCAGCGTAGAGGGGACAGGACTCCCCAATGAGCAGTTCTTC. It codes for CASSVEGTGLPNEQFF.

The J gene is TRBJ1-1, the V gene TRBV15, with no clear D. The length of the CDR3 is 14 residues. Germline-derived CDR1 and CDR2 are LNHNV and YYDKDF (reference sequence). V lost 3 bases to trimming and J lost 1 base, with 9 bases between them. CDR3 coding DNA: TGTGCCACCAGCAGCTCGGGCTCGAACACTGAAGCTTTCTTT. It encodes CATSSSGSNTEAFF.

V is TRBV28 and J is TRBJ2-7, with 9 bases lining up with TRBD1. J gave up 4 bases and V 6 bases, and 13 bases lay outside the gene matches. CDR3 size: 16 residues. The V gene's germline CDR1 is MDHEN and CDR2 SYDVKM. This CDR3 reads CASRVLPGQGNYEQYF. The CDR3 DNA reads TGTGCCAGCAGAGTTCTCCCGGGACAGGGAAATTACGAGCAGTACTTC.

The chain uses TRBV6-4 and TRBJ1-2, with no clear D. CDR3 length: 12 residues. V was cut by 2 bases and J by 4 bases, with 5 bases left in between. Germline V CDR1 and CDR2: MRHNA, SNTAGT. CDR3 protein: CASSDNAYGYTF. The CDR3 DNA reads as TGTGCCAGCAGTGACAACGCCTATGGCTACACCTTC.